This T cell receptor (beta chain) was documented in a study of shared clonotypes between healthy human individuals. Germline lookup yields CDR1 SGHNT and CDR2 YENEEA. V was trimmed by 5 bases and J by 0 bases, leaving 7 bases between them. This CDR3 has 13 amino acids. Points on this clone: A far larger clone is only one base removed, so a read error is likely.

Clones were sequenced by immunoSEQ multiplex PCR, and TCRdb holds only the in-frame ones, with some missing. Among about 470,000 clones listed, roughly 77% were seen once. Unsorted material relied on approximately 89 million PBMCs as the source of genomic DNA. This receptor was taken from a woman in her 40s in good health. Some clones in this sample may be carry-over from other donors' samples. V and J are TRBV11-3 and TRBJ1-1; no clear D. The sample comprised PBMCs. CDR3 DNA: TGTGCCAGCAGCCCTAACATGAACACTGAAGCTTTCTTT. This translates into CASSPNMNTEAFF.